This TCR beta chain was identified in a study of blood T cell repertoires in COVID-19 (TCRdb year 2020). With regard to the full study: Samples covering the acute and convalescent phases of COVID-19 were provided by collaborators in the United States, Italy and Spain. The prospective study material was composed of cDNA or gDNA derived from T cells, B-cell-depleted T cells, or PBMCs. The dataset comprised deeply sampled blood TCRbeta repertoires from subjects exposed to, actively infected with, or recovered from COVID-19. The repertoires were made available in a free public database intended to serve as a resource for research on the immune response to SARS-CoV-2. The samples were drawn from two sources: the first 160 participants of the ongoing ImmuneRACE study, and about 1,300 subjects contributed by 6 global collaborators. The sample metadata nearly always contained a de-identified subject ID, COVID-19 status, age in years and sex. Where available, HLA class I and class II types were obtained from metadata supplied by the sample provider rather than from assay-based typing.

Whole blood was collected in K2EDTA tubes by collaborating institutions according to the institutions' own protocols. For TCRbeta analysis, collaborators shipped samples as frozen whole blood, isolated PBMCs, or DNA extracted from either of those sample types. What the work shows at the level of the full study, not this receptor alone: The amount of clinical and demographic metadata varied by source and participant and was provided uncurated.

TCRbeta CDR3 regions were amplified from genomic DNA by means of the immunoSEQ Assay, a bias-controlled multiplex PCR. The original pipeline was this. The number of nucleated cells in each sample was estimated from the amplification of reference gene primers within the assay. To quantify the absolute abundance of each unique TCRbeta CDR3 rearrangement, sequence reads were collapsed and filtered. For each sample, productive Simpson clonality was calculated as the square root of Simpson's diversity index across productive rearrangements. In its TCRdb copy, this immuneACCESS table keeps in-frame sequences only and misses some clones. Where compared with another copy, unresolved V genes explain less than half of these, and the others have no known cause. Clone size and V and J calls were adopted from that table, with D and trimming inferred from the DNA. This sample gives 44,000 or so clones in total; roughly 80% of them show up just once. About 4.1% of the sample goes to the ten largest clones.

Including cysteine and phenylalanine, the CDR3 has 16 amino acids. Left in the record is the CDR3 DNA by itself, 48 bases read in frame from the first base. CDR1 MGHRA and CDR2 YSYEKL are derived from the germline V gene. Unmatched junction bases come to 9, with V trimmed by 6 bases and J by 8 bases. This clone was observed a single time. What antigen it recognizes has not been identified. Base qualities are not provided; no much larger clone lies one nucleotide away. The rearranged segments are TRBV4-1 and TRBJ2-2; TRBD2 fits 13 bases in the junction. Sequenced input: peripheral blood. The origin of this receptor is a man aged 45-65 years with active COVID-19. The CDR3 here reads CASRAGLAGPLGELFF. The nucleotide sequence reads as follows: TGCGCCAGCAGGGCGGGACTAGCGGGGCCTCTTGGGGAGCTGTTTTTT.